The 19 T cell receptor beta chains below were found in one sample sequenced in a study of CD8+CD57+ T cells in acquired aplastic anemia. CD8+CD57+ cell expansion had been shown by flow cytometry in patients chosen for sequencing. Genomic DNA provided the template from which TCR beta VDJ and CDR3 profiles were obtained. TCRdb reprocessed the reads via MiXCR and lists one record per CDR3 protein. The data contain about 150,000 distinct CDR3 sequences, around half of them singletons. Source material: sorted CD4+, CD8+, or CD8+CD57+ T cells (not recorded which) from PBMCs. Receptors were obtained from a human donor with aplastic anemia.

The DNA of the CDR3 is TGTGCCAGCAGCTTGGGAATCATGGGGGGCAGGATGAACACTGAAGCTTTCTTT. Protein product: CASSLGIMGGRMNTEAFF. The chain employs TRBV5-4 and TRBJ1-1; TRBD1 is a possible D gene (6 bases). V lost 0 bases to trimming and J lost 0 bases, with 18 bases between them. CDR3 length: 18 residues. The germline CDR1 and CDR2 sequences are SGHNT and YYREEE (reference sequence).

Notes on this clonotype: The junction differs from germline at one of its ends, possibly a read error. CDR3 nucleotide sequence: TGTGCCAGCAGTCCCGGGACTAGCGGGGGGAATGAGCAGTCCTTC. It codes for CASSPGTSGGNEQSF. The chain carries TRBV12-3 or TRBV12-4 and TRBJ2-1, with 15 bases lining up with TRBD2. This CDR3 contains 15 residues.

This clonotype appeared many times. DNA of the CDR3: TGTGCCACCCGGGACAGTGAAAATTCACCCCTCCACTTT. Translation: CATRDSENSPLHF. The rearrangement joins TRBV12-3 or TRBV12-4 to TRBJ1-6, with 7 bases identical to TRBD1. The V and J ends lost 10 bases and 7 bases, in that order; junction bases with no gene match: 7. The CDR3 is made up of 13 amino acids.

The gene calls are TRBV10-1 and TRBJ2-7; 10 bases agree with TRBD1. The germline gives CDR1 WNHNN, CDR2 SYGVQD (reference sequence). V dropped 4 bases and J dropped 1; count of bases not matched to a gene: 4. The CDR3 extends over 15 amino acids. CDR3 sequence: CASSVGTGASYEQYF. CDR3 coding DNA: TGCGCCAGCAGTGTGGGGACAGGGGCTTCCTACGAGCAGTACTTC.

This clonotype came up many times. The V gene is TRBV7-9, the J gene TRBJ1-1; D may be TRBD1 (6 bases). Germline CDR1 is SEHNR and CDR2 is FQNEAQ (reference sequence). The CDR3 is 14 amino acids. Trimming removed 3 bases at V and 10 bases at J, with 18 bases between. This CDR3 is CASSFTGLGDRAFF. The DNA of the CDR3 is TGTGCCAGCAGCTTTACAGGGTTAGGTGATCGAGCTTTCTTT.

About this clonotype itself: This may stem from a read error, because a much larger clone lies one nucleotide away. This chain links TRBV14 with TRBJ2-7; a possible D gene is TRBD1 (5 bases). CDR3 length: 14 amino acids. Germline CDR1 SGHDN, CDR2 FVKESK. Trimming pared 4 bases from V and 2 bases from J, leaving 12 bases between. CDR3 bases: TGTGCCAGCAGCCCGGCAGGGAAAGCCTACGAGCAGTACGTC. Translation: CASSPAGKAYEQYV.

This clonotype was detected ten times or more. The chain is built from TRBV20-1 and TRBJ1-6; perhaps TRBD1 as D (5 bases). The CDR3 runs to 16 residues. V was trimmed by 3 bases and J by 7 bases, leaving 19 bases between them. The V gene's germline CDR1 is DFQATT and CDR2 SNEGSKA (reference sequence). In DNA, the CDR3 is TGCAGTGCTAGGGATTCGAAAGGGGTCTGGAATTCACCCCTCCACTTT. Amino acid sequence: CSARDSKGVWNSPLHF.

This chain joins TRBV9 and TRBJ2-7, with TRBD1 as a possible D gene (6 bases). The CDR3 loop spans 13 amino acids. The V gene lost 7 bases and the J gene lost 1 base, with 12 bases spanning the gap. Germline CDR1 and CDR2: SGDLS and YYNGEE. DNA for the CDR3: TGTGCCAGCTCAGCTGGACAGTCCTACGAGCAGTACGTC. Residues: CASSAGQSYEQYV.

The chain recombines TRBV10-3 with TRBJ1-5; D is ambiguous. V lost 3 bases and J lost 5, with 14 bases in between. CDR1 and CDR2 (germline): ENHRY, SYGVKD. This CDR3 is built from 15 residues. Here the CDR3 DNA reads TGTGCCATCAGTGACCCCCGAGGTCCAGATCAGCCCCAGCATTTT. This codes for CAISDPRGPDQPQHF.

CDR3 in DNA: TGTGCCACCAGCAGAGATCCGGGGGTCTACAATGAGCAGTTCTTC. Its protein is CATSRDPGVYNEQFF. The rearrangement links TRBV15 to TRBJ2-1; D is possibly TRBD2 (6 bases). Germline-derived CDR1 and CDR2 are LNHNV and YYDKDF (reference sequence). The CDR3 is made up of 15 amino acids. V dropped 0 bases and J dropped 3 bases, with 9 bases sitting between them.

The V and J genes are TRBV29-1 and TRBJ1-1; D is unclear. The CDR3 length is 13 residues. CDR1 and CDR2 (germline): SQVTM, ANQGSEA. V was shortened by 5 bases and J by 4 bases, with 14 bases between the two germline ends. CDR3 nucleotide sequence: TGCAGCGTTCAATTGGGTGAAGGCACTGAAGCTTTCTTT. Amino acids: CSVQLGEGTEAFF.

This clonotype was recorded at least ten times. The chain employs TRBV29-1 and TRBJ2-7; D uncertain. This CDR3 region has 14 residues. Germline V CDR1 and CDR2: SQVTM, ANQGSEA. Trimming removed 4 bases from V and 0 bases from J, with 13 bases in between. CDR3 region: CSVVSGEYSYEQYF. In DNA form, the CDR3 reads TGCAGCGTTGTGTCGGGCGAATACTCCTACGAGCAGTACTTC.

This chain uses TRBV10-2 with TRBJ1-2; no clear D. Between the trimmed V and J ends, which lost 2 bases and 5 bases, there was a span of 15 bases. The CDR3 sequence is 15 residues long. CDR1 is WSHSY, CDR2 SAAADI, per germline. CDR3 sequence (DNA): TGCGCCAGCAGTGAGAAGATAGGGATTAGGTATGGCTACACCTTC. Amino acid sequence: CASSEKIGIRYGYTF.

This clonotype has at least ten counts. This rearrangement joins TRBV6-2 or TRBV6-3 to TRBJ1-2, with unresolved D. Germline V gene data show CDR1 as MNHEY and CDR2 as SVGEGT. The CDR3 length is 11 residues. V was pared by 2 bases and J by 8 bases, with 6 bases between. The CDR3 sequence: CASSYAGGYTF. The CDR3 coding sequence is TGTGCCAGCAGTTACGCGGGGGGCTACACCTTC.

V is TRBV2 and J is TRBJ1-2; 8 bases agree with TRBD1. The V and J ends lost 10 bases and 5 bases, in that order; junction bases with no gene match: 9. Germline-derived CDR1 and CDR2 are SNHLY and FYNNEI. The CDR3 extends over 13 amino acids. This chain's CDR3 is CANPGTGAYGYTF. The CDR3 DNA reads as TGTGCCAACCCCGGGACAGGCGCTTATGGCTACACCTTC.

With respect to this clonotype: A much larger clone lies a single base off, so this may be a read error. The chain combines TRBV10-3 with TRBJ1-5; D gene ambiguous. The CDR3 is 17 amino acids. V dropped 6 bases and J dropped 0 bases, with 18 bases sitting between them. The germline V gene encodes CDR1 ENHRY and CDR2 SYGVKD. This CDR3 is CAISQSGGSYSNQPQHF. CDR3 bases: TGTGCCATCAGCCAATCAGGCGGGAGTTATAGCAATCAGCCCCAGCATTTT.

The chain employs TRBV15 and TRBJ2-7; the match to TRBD2 covers 7 bases. The CDR3 has 16 amino acids. The ends lost 1 base at V and 3 bases at J; junction bases unmatched: 9. The germline V gene encodes CDR1 LNHNV and CDR2 YYDKDF (reference sequence). CDR3 sequence reads: CATSRGGSPTGYEQYF. The DNA for the CDR3 is TGTGCCACCAGCAGAGGCGGGAGCCCCACTGGCTACGAGCAGTACTTC.

At least ten counts were recorded for this clonotype. The gene calls are TRBV19 and TRBJ2-1; 10 bases align to TRBD2. CDR1 LNHDA and CDR2 SQIVND come from the germline V gene (reference sequence). V was clipped by 7 bases and J by 0 bases; unmatched bases: 6. The CDR3 runs 16 residues. The CDR3 nucleotides read TGTGCCAGTACTGGAGCGGGGGGGAGCTCCTACAATGAGCAGTTCTTC. Translating gives CASTGAGGSSYNEQFF. Variable domain in full (rest from reference TRBV19 and TRBJ2-1): DGGITQSPKYLFRKEGQNVTLSCEQNLNHDAMYWYRQDPGQGLRLIYYSQIVNDFQKGDIAEGYSVSREKKESFPLTVTSAQKNPTAFYLCASTGAGGSSYNEQFFGPGTRLTVL.

This clonotype has more than one count but fewer than ten. CDR3 region: CASSIMVGKGAEAFF. CDR3 DNA sequence: TGTGCCAGCAGTATCATGGTAGGGAAGGGCGCTGAAGCTTTCTTT. This chain joins TRBV6-1 and TRBJ1-1; no firm D call. The germline V gene encodes CDR1 MNHNS and CDR2 SASEGT. The germline V and J ends were trimmed by 5 bases and 6 bases, with 19 bases remaining between them. CDR3 size: 15 residues.